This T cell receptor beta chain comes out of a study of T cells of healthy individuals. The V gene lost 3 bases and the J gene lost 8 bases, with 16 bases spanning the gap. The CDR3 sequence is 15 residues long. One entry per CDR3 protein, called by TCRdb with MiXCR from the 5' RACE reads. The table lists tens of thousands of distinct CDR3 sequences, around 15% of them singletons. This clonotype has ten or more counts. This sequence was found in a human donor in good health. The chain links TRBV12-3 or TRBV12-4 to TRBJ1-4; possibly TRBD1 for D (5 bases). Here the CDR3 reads CASSLGPRHGEKLFF. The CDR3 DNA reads TGTGCCAGCAGTTTGGGGCCCAGACATGGCGAAAAACTGTTTTTT.